This T cell receptor (beta chain) was profiled in a study of CD8+ T cells in alopecia areata. Study observations and caveats: Sharing of TCRs across patients appeared less clear than in mice, possibly for HLA-related reasons.

This clone occurred many times. What it binds is not known. Treatment noted: oral pan-JAK inhibitor, 5-10 mg twice daily. This CDR3 has 13 residues. CDR1 and CDR2 from the germline V gene are SGHDN and FVKESK. The V end was cut by 1 base, the J end by 6 bases, with 10 bases between. Extracted from the samples, RNA was reverse transcribed into cDNA to serve as the sequencing template. Only in-frame clones appear in the TCRdb table, and some are missing; sequencing was by immunoSEQ multiplex PCR. The profile shows about 270,000 clones, about 62% of them singletons. Here the sequenced sample was CD4+ T cells sorted from blood, taken at week 52, from a patient treated with tofacitinib. V and J are TRBV14 and TRBJ2-7; the D gene could be TRBD1 or TRBD2 (5 bases each). The origin of this receptor is a human donor with alopecia areata. CDR3 DNA sequence: TGTGCCAGCAGCCAAGTACCCGGGGCCGAGCAGTACTTC. Translated: CASSQVPGAEQYF.